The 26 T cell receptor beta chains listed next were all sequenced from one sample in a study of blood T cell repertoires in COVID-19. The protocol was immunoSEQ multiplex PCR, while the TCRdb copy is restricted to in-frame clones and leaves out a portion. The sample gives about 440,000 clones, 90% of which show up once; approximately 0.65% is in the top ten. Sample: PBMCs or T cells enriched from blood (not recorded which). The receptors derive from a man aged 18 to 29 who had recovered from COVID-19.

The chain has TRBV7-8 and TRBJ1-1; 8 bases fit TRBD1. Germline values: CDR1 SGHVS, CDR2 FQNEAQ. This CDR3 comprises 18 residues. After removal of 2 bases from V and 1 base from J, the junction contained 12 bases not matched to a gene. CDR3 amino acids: CASSLSSRGRRENTEAFF. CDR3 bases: TGTGCCAGCAGCTTAAGTAGCAGGGGGCGAAGGGAGAACACTGAAGCTTTCTTT.

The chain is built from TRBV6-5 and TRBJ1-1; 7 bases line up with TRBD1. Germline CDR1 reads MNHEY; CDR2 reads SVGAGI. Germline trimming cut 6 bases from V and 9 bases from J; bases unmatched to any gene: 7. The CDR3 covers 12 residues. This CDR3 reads CASRATGRKAFF. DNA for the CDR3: TGTGCCAGCAGAGCGACAGGGCGTAAAGCTTTCTTT.

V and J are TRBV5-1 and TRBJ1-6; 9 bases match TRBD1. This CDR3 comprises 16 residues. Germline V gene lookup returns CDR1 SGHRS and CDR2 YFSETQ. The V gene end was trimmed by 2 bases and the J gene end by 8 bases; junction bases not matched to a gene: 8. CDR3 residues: CASSFNPGQGYSPLHF. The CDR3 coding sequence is TGCGCCAGCAGCTTTAACCCGGGACAGGGATATTCACCCCTCCACTTT.

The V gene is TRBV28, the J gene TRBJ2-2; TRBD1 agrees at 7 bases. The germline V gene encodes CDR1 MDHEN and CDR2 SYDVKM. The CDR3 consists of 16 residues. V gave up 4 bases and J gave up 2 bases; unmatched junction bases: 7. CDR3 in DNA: TGTGCCAGCAGTTCCACCGGGACAGAAAACACCGGGGAGCTGTTTTTT. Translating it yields CASSSTGTENTGELFF.

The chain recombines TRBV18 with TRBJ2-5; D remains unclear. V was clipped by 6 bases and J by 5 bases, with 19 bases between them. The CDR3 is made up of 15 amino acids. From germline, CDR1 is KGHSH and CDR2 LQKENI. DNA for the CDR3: TGTGCCAGCTCCGGATGGGCACAATTAAGGGAGACCCAGTACTTC. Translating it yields CASSGWAQLRETQYF.

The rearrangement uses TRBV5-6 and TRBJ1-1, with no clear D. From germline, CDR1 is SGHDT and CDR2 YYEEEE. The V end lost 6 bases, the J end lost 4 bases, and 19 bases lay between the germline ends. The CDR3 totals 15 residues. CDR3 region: CASTPGWEGLTEAFF. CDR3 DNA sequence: TGTGCCAGCACCCCCGGGTGGGAGGGCCTCACTGAAGCTTTCTTT.

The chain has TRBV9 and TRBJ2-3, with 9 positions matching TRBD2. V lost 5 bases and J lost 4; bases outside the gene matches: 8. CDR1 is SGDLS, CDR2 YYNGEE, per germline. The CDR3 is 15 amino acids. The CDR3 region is CASSPSGGRADTQYF. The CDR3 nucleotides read TGTGCCAGCAGTCCTTCTGGCGGGAGGGCAGATACGCAGTATTTT.

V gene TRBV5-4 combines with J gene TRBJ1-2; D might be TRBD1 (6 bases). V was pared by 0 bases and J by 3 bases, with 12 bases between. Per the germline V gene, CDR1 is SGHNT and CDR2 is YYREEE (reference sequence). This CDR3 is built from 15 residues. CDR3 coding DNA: TGTGCCAGCAGCTTGGATTGGTCAGGGGACTATGGCTACACCTTC. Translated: CASSLDWSGDYGYTF. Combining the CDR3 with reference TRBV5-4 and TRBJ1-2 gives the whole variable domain ETGVTQSPTHLIKTRGQQVTLRCSSQSGHNTVSWYQQALGQGPQFIFQYYREEENGRGNFPPRFSGLQFPNYSSELNVNALELDDSALYLCASSLDWSGDYGYTFGSGTRLTVV.

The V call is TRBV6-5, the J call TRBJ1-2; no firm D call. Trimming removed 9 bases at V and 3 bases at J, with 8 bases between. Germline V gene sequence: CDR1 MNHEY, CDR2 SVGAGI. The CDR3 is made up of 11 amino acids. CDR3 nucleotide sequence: TGTGCCAGTTACACCTACTATGGCTACACCTTC. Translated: CASYTYYGYTF.

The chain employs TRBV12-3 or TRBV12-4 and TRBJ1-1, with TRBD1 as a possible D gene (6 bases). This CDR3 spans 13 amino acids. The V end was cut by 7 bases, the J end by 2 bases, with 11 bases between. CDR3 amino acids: CASTLGANTEAFF. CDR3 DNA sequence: TGTGCCAGCACCTTGGGGGCAAACACTGAAGCTTTCTTT.

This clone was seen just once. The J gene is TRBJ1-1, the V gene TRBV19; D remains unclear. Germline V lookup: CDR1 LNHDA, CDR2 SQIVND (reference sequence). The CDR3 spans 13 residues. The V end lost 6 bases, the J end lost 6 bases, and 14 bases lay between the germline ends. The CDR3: CASSRLGSPEAFF. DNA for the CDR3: TGTGCCAGTAGCCGACTTGGGAGCCCTGAAGCTTTCTTT.

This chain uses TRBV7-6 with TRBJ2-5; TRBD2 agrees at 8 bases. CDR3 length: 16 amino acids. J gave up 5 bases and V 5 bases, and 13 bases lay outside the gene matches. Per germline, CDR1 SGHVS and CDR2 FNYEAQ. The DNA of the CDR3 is TGTGCCAGCAGCCTTCTAGGGCGGGGGGACCGGGAGACCCAGTACTTC. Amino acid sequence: CASSLLGRGDRETQYF.

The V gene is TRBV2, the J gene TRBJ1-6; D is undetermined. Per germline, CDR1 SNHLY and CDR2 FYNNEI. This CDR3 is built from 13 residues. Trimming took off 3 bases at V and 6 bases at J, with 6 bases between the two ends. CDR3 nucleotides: TGTGCCAGCAGTGACCTCCCTAATTCACCCCTCCACTTT. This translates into CASSDLPNSPLHF.

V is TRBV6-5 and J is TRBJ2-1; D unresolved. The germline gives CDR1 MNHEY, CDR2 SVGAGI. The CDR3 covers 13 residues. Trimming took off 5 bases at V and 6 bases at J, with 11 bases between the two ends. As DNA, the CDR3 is TGTGCCAGCAGTATTTCCCAGGTCAATGAGCAGTTCTTC. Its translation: CASSISQVNEQFF.

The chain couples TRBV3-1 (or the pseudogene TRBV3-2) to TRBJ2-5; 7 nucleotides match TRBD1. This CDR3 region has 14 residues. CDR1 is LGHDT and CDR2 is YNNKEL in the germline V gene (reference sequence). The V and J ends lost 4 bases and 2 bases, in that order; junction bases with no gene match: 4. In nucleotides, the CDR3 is TGTGCCAGCAGCCTCGGACAGGTGCAAGAGACCCAGTACTTC. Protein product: CASSLGQVQETQYF.

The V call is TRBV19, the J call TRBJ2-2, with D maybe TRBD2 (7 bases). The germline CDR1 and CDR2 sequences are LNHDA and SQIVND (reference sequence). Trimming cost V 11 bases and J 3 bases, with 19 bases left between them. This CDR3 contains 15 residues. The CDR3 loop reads CAAGGRGADTGELFF. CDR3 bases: TGTGCCGCCGGGGGCCGGGGGGCGGACACCGGGGAGCTGTTTTTT.

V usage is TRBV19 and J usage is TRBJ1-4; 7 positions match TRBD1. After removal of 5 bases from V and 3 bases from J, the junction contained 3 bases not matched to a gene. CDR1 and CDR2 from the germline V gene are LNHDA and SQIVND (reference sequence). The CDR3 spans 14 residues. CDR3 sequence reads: CASSEGQPNEKLFF. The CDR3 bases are TGTGCCAGTAGTGAGGGACAGCCTAATGAAAAACTGTTTTTT. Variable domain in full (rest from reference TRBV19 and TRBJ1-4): DGGITQSPKYLFRKEGQNVTLSCEQNLNHDAMYWYRQDPGQGLRLIYYSQIVNDFQKGDIAEGYSVSREKKESFPLTVTSAQKNPTAFYLCASSEGQPNEKLFFGSGTQLSVL.

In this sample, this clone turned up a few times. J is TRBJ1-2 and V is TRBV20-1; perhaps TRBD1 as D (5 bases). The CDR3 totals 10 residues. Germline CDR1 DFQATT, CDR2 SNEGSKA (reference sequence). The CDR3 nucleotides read TGCAGCGGGGGGGACTATGGCTACACCTTC. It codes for CSGGDYGYTF.

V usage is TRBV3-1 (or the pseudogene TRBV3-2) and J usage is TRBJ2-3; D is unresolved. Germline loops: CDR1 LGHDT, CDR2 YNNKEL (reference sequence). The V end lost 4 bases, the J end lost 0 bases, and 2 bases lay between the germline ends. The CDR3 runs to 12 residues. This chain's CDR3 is CASSPSTDTQYF. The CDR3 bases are TGTGCCAGCAGCCCAAGCACAGATACGCAGTATTTT.

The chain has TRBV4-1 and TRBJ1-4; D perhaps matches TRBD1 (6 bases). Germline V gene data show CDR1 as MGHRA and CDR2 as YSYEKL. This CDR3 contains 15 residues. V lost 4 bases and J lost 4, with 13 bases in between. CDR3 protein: CASSRVQGYNEKLFF. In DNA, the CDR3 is TGCGCCAGCAGCCGAGTACAGGGATATAATGAAAAACTGTTTTTT.

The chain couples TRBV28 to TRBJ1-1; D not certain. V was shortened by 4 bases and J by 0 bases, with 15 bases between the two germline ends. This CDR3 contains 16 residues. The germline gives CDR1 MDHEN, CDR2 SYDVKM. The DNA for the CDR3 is TGTGCCAGCAGTTCCCGAGGACGGGGAATGAACACTGAAGCTTTCTTT. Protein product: CASSSRGRGMNTEAFF.

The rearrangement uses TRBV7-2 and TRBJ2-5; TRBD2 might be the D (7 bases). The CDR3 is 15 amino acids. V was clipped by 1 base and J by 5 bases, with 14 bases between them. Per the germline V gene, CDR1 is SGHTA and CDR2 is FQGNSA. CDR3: CASSLEGGVMETQYF. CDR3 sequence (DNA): TGTGCCAGCAGCTTAGAGGGGGGGGTAATGGAGACCCAGTACTTC. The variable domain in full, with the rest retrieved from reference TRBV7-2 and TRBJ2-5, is GAGVSQSPSNKVTEKGKDVELRCDPISGHTALYWYRQSLGQGLEFLIYFQGNSAPDKSGLPSDRFSAERTGGSVSTLTIQRTQQEDSAVYLCASSLEGGVMETQYFGPGTRLLVL.

The CDR3 DNA sequence: TGCGCCAGCAGCCAGCCAGGGGACTCCTACAATGAGCAGTTCTTC. Translating gives CASSQPGDSYNEQFF. The V and J genes are TRBV4-1 and TRBJ2-1, with D tentatively TRBD1 (6 bases). The V gene lost 3 bases and the J gene lost 0 bases, with 9 bases spanning the gap. This CDR3 has 15 residues. Germline CDR1 MGHRA, CDR2 YSYEKL.

CDR3 protein: CAGKLLAGEAYNEQFF. The CDR3 nucleotides are TGTGCCGGAAAACTACTAGCGGGCGAAGCCTACAATGAGCAGTTCTTC. The chain employs TRBV30 and TRBJ2-1; 9 bases are shared with TRBD2. V trimming: 8 bases; J trimming: 2 bases; junction bases outside the gene matches: 13. The CDR3 is made up of 16 amino acids. Germline V gene lookup returns CDR1 GTSNPN and CDR2 SVGIG (reference sequence).

CDR3 amino acids: CASSRQPGLAGGNEQFF. For the CDR3, the DNA is TGTGCCAGTAGTAGACAACCGGGACTAGCGGGAGGCAATGAGCAGTTCTTC. The gene calls are TRBV19 and TRBJ2-1; TRBD2 aligns across 15 bases. This CDR3 has 17 residues. Germline loops: CDR1 LNHDA, CDR2 SQIVND (reference sequence). Germline trimming cut 4 bases from V and 6 bases from J; bases unmatched to any gene: 7. The full variable domain, completed using reference TRBV19 and TRBJ2-1, is DGGITQSPKYLFRKEGQNVTLSCEQNLNHDAMYWYRQDPGQGLRLIYYSQIVNDFQKGDIAEGYSVSREKKESFPLTVTSAQKNPTAFYLCASSRQPGLAGGNEQFFGPGTRLTVL.

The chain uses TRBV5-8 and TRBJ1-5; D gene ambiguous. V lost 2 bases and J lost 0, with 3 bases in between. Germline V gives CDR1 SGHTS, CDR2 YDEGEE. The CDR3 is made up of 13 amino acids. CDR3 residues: CASSFNSNQPQHF. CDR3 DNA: TGTGCCAGCAGCTTTAATAGCAATCAGCCCCAGCATTTT.